This entry concerns a single T cell receptor beta chain. The CDR3 has 16 residues. CDR1 is SGHVS, CDR2 FNYEAQ, per germline. With V trimmed by 6 bases and J by 2 bases, 13 bases remained unmatched. The data were taken from a study of T cell changes during pregnancy in multiple sclerosis. The table came from immunoSEQ multiplex PCR; TCRdb's copy has only in-frame clones and leaves some out. The sample holds 45,000 to 60,000 clones, around 90% seen once. The source material was CD4+ T cells from peripheral blood mononuclear cells, sampled after pregnancy. This TCR derives from a female donor in good health, enrolled as a control in a pregnancy study. V gene TRBV7-6 combines with J gene TRBJ2-7; 7 bases are shared with TRBD1. The CDR3 nucleotides read TGTGCCAGCAGAGGGATGAAGGGGGCCCATACCTACGAGCAGTACTTC. This sequence encodes CASRGMKGAHTYEQYF.